This T cell receptor beta chain came from a study of blood T cell repertoires in COVID-19. There are a few counts of this clone. In germline, CDR1 is GTSNPN, CDR2 SVGIG (reference sequence). V was clipped by 4 bases and J by 9 bases, with 10 bases between them. The CDR3 spans 11 residues. The data were produced by immunoSEQ multiplex PCR, yet TCRdb's version contains in-frame clones alone and is incomplete. The sample lists about 290,000 clones, approximately 80% seen once, with around 4% in the top ten. The chain has TRBV30 and TRBJ2-1; tentative D call: TRBD1 (5 bases). This clonotype was sampled from a woman in her fifties or sixties with active or convalescent COVID-19. Sequenced input: peripheral blood. The CDR3 coding sequence is TGTGCCTGGAAATGGGGCGGTGAGCAGTTCTTC. It translates to CAWKWGGEQFF.